This is a list of T cell receptor beta chains from one sample in a study of cytomegalovirus exposure and HLA in healthy donors. Method: immunoSEQ multiplex PCR; TCRdb's copy keeps in-frame clones and lacks some. The sample records more than 150,000 clones, around 80% being singletons. Sequences were obtained from PBMCs. These receptors were taken from a woman in her twenties or thirties in good health and CMV-seronegative. The CDR3 runs from the conserved cysteine through the conserved F or W. D genes are given only for firm matches. Size is omitted from some rows. Given values are once, few, many or a class for expanded clones.

J | V | size | D | CDR3 | DNA
TRBJ2-7 | TRBV19 | NA | NA | CASSIEAAYEQYF | TGTGCCAGTAGTATTGAGGCAGCCTACGAGCAGTACTTC
TRBJ1-4 | TRBV7-7 | NA | NA | CASTTGGVEKLFF | TGTGCCAGCACCACCGGGGGGGTTGAAAAACTGTTTTTT
TRBJ2-2 | TRBV6-6 | once | NA | CASSHGQPATGELFF | TGTGCCAGCAGCCACGGACAGCCCGCCACCGGGGAGCTGTTTTTT
TRBJ2-2 | TRBV6-6 | NA | TRBD1 | CASSFDRGTGELFF | TGTGCCAGCAGTTTTGACAGGGGCACCGGGGAGCTGTTTTTT
TRBJ2-3 | TRBV18 | once | NA | CASSPASTDTQYF | TGTGCCAGCTCACCCGCGAGCACAGATACGCAGTATTTT
TRBJ1-2 | TRBV25-1 | NA | NA | CASSVQGRVGGYTF | TGTGCCAGCTCCGTGCAAGGGAGAGTCGGGGGCTACACCTTC
TRBJ2-7 | TRBV11-1 | NA | TRBD1 | CASSPPGQGSHEQYF | TGTGCCAGCAGTCCTCCGGGACAGGGATCCCACGAGCAGTACTTC
TRBJ2-7 | TRBV11-3 | NA | NA | CASSCKGAPGESYEQYF | TGTGCCAGCAGCTGTAAAGGGGCCCCGGGCGAGTCCTACGAGCAGTACTTC
TRBJ2-3 | TRBV29-1 | NA | NA | CSAEQGVDTQYF | TGCAGCGCTGAGCAGGGCGTAGATACGCAGTATTTT
TRBJ2-4 | TRBV18 | NA | NA | CASSPPGLLDKNIQYF | TGTGCCAGCTCACCACCGGGGCTCTTGGACAAAAACATTCAGTACTTC
TRBJ1-6 | TRBV7-8 | NA | NA | CASSLGLGGAKSPLHF | TGTGCCAGCAGCTTAGGATTGGGGGGGGCGAAATCACCCCTCCACTTT
TRBJ1-5 | TRBV2 | NA | NA | CASAGDSSNQPQHF | TGTGCCAGCGCAGGAGACAGTAGCAATCAGCCCCAGCATTTT
TRBJ2-7 | TRBV6-5 | NA | TRBD1 | CASRPRNTGAEQYF | TGTGCCAGCAGACCGAGAAATACAGGGGCTGAGCAGTACTTC
TRBJ2-7 | TRBV5-4 | NA | TRBD1 | CASSSTGVLDYEQYF | TGTGCCAGCAGCTCAACAGGGGTCTTAGACTACGAGCAGTACTTC